This entry is about one TCR beta chain. This sample is drawn from a study of T cells expressing NK-cell markers. CDR1 and CDR2 from the germline V gene are SGHRS and YFSETQ. The CDR3 spans 16 residues. TCRdb reprocessed the 5' RACE reads and keeps a single row for each CDR3 protein, giving no DNA. The table for this sample gives 350,000 to 400,000 distinct CDR3 sequences. The chain couples TRBV5-1 to TRBJ2-3; TCRdb's D call of TRBD1 is untestable without DNA. Sequencing was performed on blood T cells: a sorted CD56 or NKG2C T cell subset, CD4+ or CD8+ T cells, or bulk PBMC T cells (not recorded which). The sequence was obtained from a woman in her forties or fifties in good health. The CDR3 region is CASSSDRGQTTDTQYF.